Reported below is one T cell receptor beta chain. The antigen is undetermined. RNA and DNA were co-extracted from roughly 20-30 mg of unsorted bulk tissue. Researchers took samples from five separate regions of each tumor. The source of the sample is a study of tumor-infiltrating lymphocytes in primary liver carcinoma. Study results and limitations: Compared with tumor region pairs, tumor-adjacent and tumor-blood pairs overlapped less.

Production of TCR beta cDNA used approximately 0.45 ug total RNA together with a constant-region primer. Investigators got TCR beta libraries out of three nested multiplex PCR rounds, done with slightly modified ARM-PCR. Both of the initial two PCR rounds ran for about 11 cycles and employed TRBV1-TRBV30 forward primers alongside a C-beta reverse primer. One entry per CDR3 protein results from TCRdb running MiXCR on the multiplex PCR reads. Of 95,000 to 150,000 distinct CDR3 sequences in the sample, 55% to 75% were seen once. V lost 5 bases and J 0 bases, leaving 14 bases between the germline ends. The CDR3 spans 16 residues. The germline V gene has CDR1 MDHEN and CDR2 SYDVKM.

Sample: liver tumor tissue from sampling region 1. Specified subset: tumor region T1, superior pole. This clonotype was obtained from an older woman with primary liver carcinoma and hepatitis B virus infection. The rearrangement joins TRBV28 to TRBJ1-5; maybe TRBD1 (5 bases). The CDR3 region is CASSPRTWHSNQPQHF. The CDR3 coding sequence is TGTGCCAGCAGTCCTCGGACATGGCATAGCAATCAGCCCCAGCATTTT.